Below, 12 T cell receptor beta chains from the same sample are listed, as sequenced in a study of T-cell memory formation after mild COVID-19. Each CDR3 protein is one row after TCRdb ran MiXCR on the 5' RACE reads. The top ten clones hold about 12% of a sample with 450,000 to 650,000 distinct CDR3 sequences, under 20% of them seen once. Sequencing input: PBMCs or a T cell subset sorted from them (not recorded which). Every receptor here comes from an adult woman who had mild COVID-19 (a few samples of this study predate the infection). Cell type and time point are not known.

V and J are TRBV5-1 and TRBJ2-1, with TRBD2 matching over 11 bases. The CDR3 sequence is 16 residues long. Germline CDR1 is SGHRS and CDR2 is YFSETQ. V gave up 4 bases and J gave up 7 bases; unmatched junction bases: 10. CDR3: CASSPLAGAFSNEQFF. The DNA of the CDR3 is TGCGCCAGCAGCCCACTAGCGGGAGCTTTTTCGAATGAGCAGTTCTTC.

This rearrangement joins TRBV14 to TRBJ2-7; maybe TRBD2 (5 bases). This CDR3 contains 15 residues. Trimming removed 1 base from V and 1 base from J, with 11 bases in between. Per the germline V gene, CDR1 is SGHDN and CDR2 is FVKESK. CDR3 bases: TGTGCCAGCAGCCAAGCCAATGGAGGTTCCTACGAGCAGTACTTC. This translates into CASSQANGGSYEQYF.

The chain recombines TRBV6-6 with TRBJ2-3, with no clear D. Germline CDR1 is MNHNY and CDR2 is SVGAGI (reference sequence). This CDR3 region has 15 residues. The ends were cut back, 2 bases at V and 2 bases at J, with 11 bases in the middle. CDR3 nucleotides: TGTGCCAGCAGTTACAGGGCAGCCTTCACAGATACGCAGTATTTT. This translates into CASSYRAAFTDTQYF.

This clonotype was counted a few times. This rearrangement joins TRBV6-2 or TRBV6-3 to TRBJ1-5; 7 positions agree with TRBD1. Germline V gene lookup returns CDR1 MNHEY and CDR2 SVGEGT. V lost 6 bases and J lost 0; bases outside the gene matches: 14. The CDR3 loop spans 18 amino acids. As DNA, the CDR3 is TGTGCCAGCAGGGACGGGACAGTCGGGGACCTTAGCAATCAGCCCCAGCATTTT. The encoded protein is CASRDGTVGDLSNQPQHF.

V is TRBV9 and J is TRBJ1-1; TRBD1 might be the D (5 bases). This CDR3 region has 13 residues. From germline, CDR1 is SGDLS and CDR2 YYNGEE. The V gene lost 4 bases and the J gene lost 4 bases, with 11 bases spanning the gap. The CDR3 coding sequence is TGTGCCAGCAGCTGGTTAGGGACCACTGAAGCTTTCTTT. Amino acid sequence: CASSWLGTTEAFF.

This chain connects TRBV30 to TRBJ1-6; perhaps TRBD1 as D (5 bases). This CDR3 comprises 15 residues. Between the trimmed V and J ends, which lost 4 bases and 10 bases, there was a span of 20 bases. The germline CDR1 and CDR2 sequences are GTSNPN and SVGIG (reference sequence). The chain's CDR3 is CAWNSGVGPRSPLHF. In nucleotides, the CDR3 is TGTGCCTGGAATAGCGGTGTGGGACCGAGATCACCCCTCCACTTT.

The chain combines TRBV20-1 with TRBJ2-7; TRBD1 matches 11 bases. V dropped 3 bases and J dropped 5; count of bases not matched to a gene: 6. This CDR3 is built from 14 residues. Germline values: CDR1 DFQATT, CDR2 SNEGSKA (reference sequence). The CDR3 bases are TGCAGTGCTAGCCACCGGGACAGGGGGAACGAGCAGTACTTC. Protein product: CSASHRDRGNEQYF.

The gene calls are TRBV5-1 and TRBJ2-5; no clear D gene. Per the germline V gene, CDR1 is SGHRS and CDR2 is YFSETQ. V gave up 0 bases and J gave up 1 base, with 7 bases separating them. The CDR3 has 14 residues. The CDR3 here is CASSLARSQETQYF. CDR3 bases: TGCGCCAGCAGCTTGGCCCGATCCCAAGAGACCCAGTACTTC.

This clonotype has just a few counts. This rearrangement joins TRBV7-9 to TRBJ2-2, with D possibly being TRBD2 (5 bases). V dropped 5 bases and J dropped 4 bases, with 26 bases sitting between them. The V gene's germline CDR1 is SEHNR and CDR2 FQNEAQ (reference sequence). This CDR3 contains 19 residues. This CDR3 reads CASSLNNLLSEIITGELFF. CDR3 nucleotide sequence: TGTGCCAGCAGCCTAAATAACCTGCTTAGCGAAATCATCACCGGGGAGCTGTTTTTT.

The chain is built from TRBV27 and TRBJ2-3; no clear D gene. The length of the CDR3 is 13 residues. The V and J ends lost 5 bases and 5 bases respectively, with 11 bases between them. CDR1 is MNHEY, CDR2 SMNVEV, per germline (reference sequence). Here the CDR3 DNA reads TGTGCCAGCAGTCCGACATATCGAGATACGCAGTATTTT. Its translation is CASSPTYRDTQYF.

The chain links TRBV30 to TRBJ2-3; D might be TRBD2 (6 bases). V gave up 5 bases and J gave up 2 bases, with 20 bases separating them. The CDR3 is 16 amino acids. Per the germline V gene, CDR1 is GTSNPN and CDR2 is SVGIG (reference sequence). CDR3 residues: CAWSNPLAAVTDTQYF. The CDR3 DNA reads TGTGCCTGGTCTAACCCACTAGCTGCAGTCACAGATACGCAGTATTTT.

This CDR3 reads CASSQGAGGRTEAFF. The CDR3 DNA reads TGTGCCAGCAGCCAAGGGGCAGGGGGGCGAACTGAAGCTTTCTTT. This chain uses TRBV3-1 with TRBJ1-1; TRBD1 aligns across 7 bases. Germline V CDR1 and CDR2: LGHDT, YNNKEL (reference sequence). The CDR3 is 15 residues long. Trimming at V came to 1 base and at J to 5 bases, leaving 7 bases not matched to a gene.